This is a list of T cell receptor beta chains from one sample in a study of blood T cell repertoires in COVID-19. Clones were sequenced by immunoSEQ multiplex PCR, and TCRdb holds only the in-frame ones, with some missing. Here the sample spans approximately 240,000 clones, 70% to 85% being singletons. The specimen sequenced was peripheral blood. The receptors were sampled from a woman between 40 and 50 years old with active or convalescent COVID-19. CDR3s include the opening cysteine and the closing phenylalanine or tryptophan. D genes are given only for firm matches. Some rows mark clone size as missing; the rest say once, few, many or name a class of expanded clone.

TRBD2	TRBV19	.	TRBJ2-3	CASSIPVAGGLDTQYF	TGTGCCAGTAGTATACCAGTGGCGGGGGGCTTAGATACGCAGTATTTT
.	TRBV9	.	TRBJ1-1	CASSVDIDTEAFF	TGTGCCAGCAGCGTAGATATAGATACTGAAGCTTTCTTT
.	TRBV12-3/TRBV12-4	.	TRBJ1-2	CASSLVRGGYTF	TGTGCCAGCAGTTTAGTGCGGGGAGGCTACACCTTC
TRBD1	TRBV4-1	.	TRBJ1-5	CASSLGTGGDQPQHF	TGCGCCAGCAGCCTCGGGACAGGGGGCGATCAGCCCCAGCATTTT
TRBD2	TRBV10-1	.	TRBJ2-3	CASSGAGGTDTQYF	TGCGCCAGCAGTGGAGCGGGGGGCACAGATACGCAGTATTTT
.	TRBV28	once	TRBJ1-3	CASRTTGSRYF	TGTGCCAGCAGAACCACGGGGTCAAGATATTTT
TRBD1	TRBV18	.	TRBJ2-1	CASSRSRDSTYNEQFF	TGTGCCAGCTCACGTAGCCGGGACAGTACCTACAATGAGCAGTTCTTC
TRBD2	TRBV6-5	.	TRBJ2-5	CASSPGGKQETQYF	TGTGCCAGCAGCCCCGGGGGGAAACAAGAGACCCAGTACTTC
TRBD1	TRBV6-1	.	TRBJ1-5	CASSEERRDRAGQPQHF	TGTGCCAGCAGTGAAGAACGACGAGACAGGGCGGGTCAGCCCCAGCATTTT
.	TRBV13	.	TRBJ1-1	CASSFIPGEAFF	TGTGCCAGCAGCTTCATTCCAGGTGAAGCTTTCTTT
.	TRBV5-1	.	TRBJ1-6	CASSLRPRVPNSPLHF	TGCGCCAGCAGCTTGAGGCCCAGGGTCCCTAATTCACCCCTCCACTTT
.	TRBV14	.	TRBJ1-6	CASSQYQARNSPLHF	TGTGCCAGCAGCCAATACCAGGCCCGGAATTCACCCCTCCACTTT
TRBD1	TRBV13	.	TRBJ1-2	CASILRGGEGYGYTF	TGTGCCAGCATCCTTCGAGGGGGCGAAGGCTATGGCTACACCTTC
TRBD1	TRBV3-1/TRBV3-2	few	TRBJ1-1	CASSAQQGGRTEAFF	TGTGCCAGCAGCGCCCAACAGGGGGGAAGAACTGAAGCTTTCTTT
.	TRBV28	.	TRBJ1-2	CASMGGANYGYTF	TGTGCCAGCATGGGCGGGGCTAACTATGGCTACACCTTC
TRBD2	TRBV5-1	.	TRBJ2-3	CASSLNGGATDTQYF	TGCGCCAGCAGCTTGAACGGGGGGGCCACAGATACGCAGTATTTT
.	TRBV6-1	.	TRBJ1-2	CASSEATNYGYTF	TGTGCCAGCAGTGAAGCCACAAACTATGGCTACACCTTC
TRBD2	TRBV7-8	.	TRBJ2-4	CASSLARGEDIQYF	TGTGCCAGCAGCTTAGCCCGGGGGGAGGACATTCAGTACTTC
TRBD2	TRBV5-4	once	TRBJ2-1	CASSLAPSGGGNEQFF	TGTGCCAGCAGCTTGGCTCCCAGCGGGGGGGGGAATGAGCAGTTCTTC
TRBD1	TRBV6-1	.	TRBJ2-7	CASSESYGTGTIYEQYF	TGTGCCAGCAGTGAATCATATGGGACAGGGACTATCTACGAGCAGTACTTC
TRBD1	TRBV12-5	.	TRBJ1-4	CASGLGQGLTTNEKLFF	TGTGCTAGTGGTTTGGGACAGGGACTTACAACTAATGAAAAACTGTTTTTT
.	TRBV6-6	.	TRBJ2-1	CASSYPPDRLGNEQFF	TGTGCCAGCAGTTACCCTCCCGACAGGTTGGGCAATGAGCAGTTCTTC
.	TRBV5-1	.	TRBJ2-5	CASRGAETQYF	TGCGCCAGCAGGGGGGCGGAGACCCAGTACTTC
.	TRBV7-9	.	TRBJ1-5	CASSFELEPQHF	TGTGCCAGCAGCTTCGAGTTAGAGCCCCAGCATTTT
TRBD1	TRBV29-1	.	TRBJ1-5	CSAIQGADQPQHF	TGCAGCGCAATCCAGGGGGCGGATCAGCCCCAGCATTTT
.	TRBV28	.	TRBJ1-5	CASSLRRPYSNQPQHF	TGTGCCAGCAGTTTAAGGAGGCCCTATAGCAATCAGCCCCAGCATTTT
TRBD1	TRBV5-1	.	TRBJ2-5	CASSLGVSTGGRETQYF	TGCGCCAGCAGCTTGGGCGTATCTACAGGGGGCAGGGAGACCCAGTACTTC
TRBD2	TRBV19	few	TRBJ2-5	CASSWGSGAEETQYF	TGTGCCAGTAGTTGGGGGAGCGGGGCGGAAGAGACCCAGTACTTC
.	TRBV10-2	.	TRBJ1-5	CASSESGRVLGQPQHF	TGCGCCAGCAGTGAGTCGGGCAGGGTGTTAGGTCAGCCCCAGCATTTT
TRBD1	TRBV6-2/TRBV6-3	.	TRBJ1-2	CASSAQGLYGYTF	TGTGCCAGCAGTGCACAGGGGCTCTATGGCTACACCTTC
TRBD1	TRBV18	.	TRBJ2-1	CASSPRDRGNEQFF	TGTGCCAGCTCACCACGGGACAGGGGAAATGAGCAGTTCTTC
TRBD2	TRBV5-1	.	TRBJ2-7	CASSLGSSGHEQYF	TGCGCCAGCAGCTTGGGTTCTAGCGGCCACGAGCAGTACTTC
.	TRBV10-3	.	TRBJ1-1	CAISESLQSRSSEAFF	TGTGCCATCAGTGAGTCCCTCCAGAGTCGGAGCTCTGAAGCTTTCTTT
TRBD2	TRBV2	.	TRBJ2-5	CASSEEYGLIAGGPRETQYF	TGTGCCAGCAGTGAAGAGTACGGGCTGATAGCGGGGGGGCCGAGAGAGACCCAGTACTTC
TRBD1	TRBV6-5	.	TRBJ1-5	CASSGQGGQPQHF	TGTGCCAGCAGCGGACAGGGCGGGCAGCCCCAGCATTTT
TRBD1	TRBV25-1	.	TRBJ2-3	CASSEFLGGQGPDTQYF	TGTGCCAGCAGTGAATTTCTTGGGGGACAGGGACCAGATACGCAGTATTTT
.	TRBV6-5	.	TRBJ1-2	CASSSFLGARGYTF	TGTGCCAGCAGCAGCTTTTTAGGGGCGCGTGGCTACACCTTC
TRBD1	TRBV15	.	TRBJ1-5	CATSNRGRNQPQHF	TGTGCCACCAGCAACAGGGGTAGGAATCAGCCCCAGCATTTT
.	TRBV7-2	once	TRBJ1-1	CASRPGQLNTEAFF	TGTGCCAGCAGGCCAGGGCAGCTGAACACTGAAGCTTTCTTT
.	TRBV19	.	TRBJ1-4	CASRQGHEKLFF	TGTGCCAGTAGACAGGGCCATGAAAAACTGTTTTTT
TRBD1	TRBV2	.	TRBJ1-1	CASSPTGRHTEAFF	TGTGCCAGCAGTCCGACAGGGCGCCACACTGAAGCTTTCTTT
.	TRBV19	.	TRBJ2-6	CASSIVGGSGANVLTF	TGTGCCAGTAGTATAGTAGGGGGCTCTGGGGCCAACGTCCTGACTTTC
.	TRBV28	.	TRBJ1-2	CASSPRDYGYTF	TGTGCCAGCAGTCCCAGGGACTATGGCTACACCTTC
.	TRBV9	once	TRBJ1-2	CASSVATGENYGYTF	TGTGCCAGCAGCGTAGCTACGGGGGAGAACTATGGCTACACCTTC
.	TRBV7-9	.	TRBJ2-1	CASSLGGHEQFF	TGTGCCAGCAGCTTGGGAGGTCATGAGCAGTTCTTC
.	TRBV24-1	.	TRBJ1-3	CATSDLRAGNTIYF	TGTGCCACCAGTGATCTTCGGGCTGGAAACACCATATATTTT
.	TRBV10-1	.	TRBJ1-1	CASRSSRGTEAFF	TGCGCCAGCAGGTCATCCAGGGGAACTGAAGCTTTCTTT
.	TRBV5-1	once	TRBJ1-1	CASSLDRPGTEAFF	TGCGCCAGCAGCTTGGACAGACCCGGCACTGAAGCTTTCTTT